This T cell receptor beta chain was identified during a study of Ad26.COV2.S vaccination and SARS-CoV-2 variants. As for the study in general: Of the COV1001 trial arms, the Ad26.COV2.S arm included the donor. Ad26.COV2.S was injected intramuscularly once or twice, 56 days apart.

The CDR3 spans 14 residues. J was trimmed by 7 bases and V by 4 bases; bases with no gene match: 6. Germline CDR1 reads LGHDT; CDR2 reads YNNKEL (reference sequence). This clone was recorded many times. Assay: immunoSEQ multiplex PCR; the TCRdb copy retains only in-frame clones and omits some. The table shows roughly 380,000 clones, with roughly 81% occurring only once. Stated treatment: over 15 received Ad26.COV2.S at low or high dose, single or two shots; roughly five received placebo; per-sample allocation not given. Each sample was drawn 63 days after the first injection (of vaccine or placebo). Donation was by an adult aged 18-55 years who was in Boston. An Ad26 vector was used to express Wuhan-strain SARS-CoV-2 spike as the vaccine.

The chain links TRBV3-1 (or the pseudogene TRBV3-2) to TRBJ2-2, with TRBD2 identical over 7 bases. The clonotype originates from a person aged 18-65 years who received the Ad26.COV2.S COVID-19 vaccine or a placebo. Specimen: peripheral blood, collected in a trial of Ad26.COV2.S vaccine versus placebo. The CDR3 loop is CASSRRERGGELFF. In nucleotides, the CDR3 is TGTGCCAGCAGCCGGCGGGAGCGTGGCGGGGAGCTGTTTTTT.